Below, one T cell receptor (beta chain) is given with its context. The data are from a study of blood T cell repertoires in COVID-19. Study as a whole: There were acute and convalescent COVID-19 samples, and they came from the United States, Italy and Spain. T cells, B-cell-depleted T cells, or PBMCs supplied cDNA or gDNA.

As processed by the authors: Scientists estimated how many nucleated cells there were by amplifying reference gene primers. The assay was immunoSEQ multiplex PCR, and TCRdb's table has in-frame clones only and misses some. Clone size and V and J calls were adopted from that table, with D and trimming inferred from the DNA. Of under 130,000 clones in the sample, around 81% were seen once. Trimming took off 0 bases at V and 5 bases at J, with 8 bases between the two ends. CDR1 and CDR2 (germline): SGHNT, YYREEE (reference sequence). The CDR3 runs to 13 residues. The TCR was taken from a woman between 70 and 85 years old with acute or convalescent COVID-19. J is TRBJ2-5 and V is TRBV5-4; tentative D call: TRBD2 (5 bases). The sequenced sample was peripheral blood. In DNA form, the CDR3 reads TGTGCCAGCAGCTTGGCAGGCGGGGAGACCCAGTACTTC. It specifies CASSLAGGETQYF.